One sample yielded the 12 T cell receptor beta chains listed below, sequenced in a study of T-cell reconstitution after alpha-beta-depleted transplantation in children. Unique molecular identifiers were incorporated into the prepared TCRbeta library. From the PCR reads, TCRdb called clonotypes with MiXCR, one entry per CDR3 protein. The sample records some 340,000 distinct CDR3 sequences, under 13% being singletons. This specimen consisted of PBMCs from the stem cell graft donor, obtained from the stem cell graft. The receptors derive from a human donor who donated a stem cell graft to a child with acute lymphoblastic leukemia.

V is TRBV7-2 and J is TRBJ2-1, with 8 nucleotides matching TRBD1. The length of the CDR3 is 16 residues. Germline V gene sequence: CDR1 SGHTA, CDR2 FQGNSA. Trimming cost V 1 base and J 3 bases; bases outside gene matches: 5. The CDR3 sequence: CASSLGGQALYNEQFF. CDR3 in DNA: TGTGCCAGCAGCTTAGGGGGACAGGCCCTCTACAATGAGCAGTTCTTC.

V and J are TRBV4-3 and TRBJ2-7, with 7 positions matching TRBD2. The CDR3 is 14 residues long. Germline values: CDR1 LGHNA, CDR2 YSLEER. The trim removed 0 bases at V and 4 bases at J, leaving 3 bases unmatched. CDR3 amino acids: CASSQDWGGYEQYF. CDR3 coding DNA: TGCGCCAGCAGCCAAGACTGGGGGGGTTACGAGCAGTACTTC.

The V and J genes are TRBV12-3 or TRBV12-4 and TRBJ2-7; 10 nucleotides agree with TRBD2. CDR3 length: 15 amino acids. The trim removed 6 bases at V and 1 base at J, leaving 6 bases unmatched. CDR3 sequence (DNA): TGTGCCAGCAGACTCATAGCGGGAGGATCCTACGAGCAGTACTTC. Its protein is CASRLIAGGSYEQYF.

The gene calls are TRBV7-9 and TRBJ2-7, with 11 bases fitting TRBD1. CDR3 size: 15 residues. The J segment lost 4 bases and the V segment lost 5 bases, leaving 7 bases of the junction unmatched. The germline gives CDR1 SEHNR, CDR2 FQNEAQ (reference sequence). The CDR3 loop reads CASSAGQGALYEQYF. Here the CDR3 DNA reads TGTGCCAGCAGCGCAGGACAGGGGGCACTGTACGAGCAGTACTTC.

This clonotype has just a few counts. J is TRBJ2-1 and V is TRBV6-2 or TRBV6-3; D may be TRBD1 (6 bases). This CDR3 is built from 13 residues. Trimming took off 6 bases at V and 9 bases at J, with 15 bases between the two ends. Germline V gene sequence: CDR1 MNHEY, CDR2 SVGEGT. The CDR3 is CASSLIQGSEQFF. Here the CDR3 DNA reads TGTGCCAGCAGCCTTATACAGGGAAGTGAGCAGTTCTTC.

The chain recombines TRBV7-6 with TRBJ2-7; perhaps TRBD1 as D (5 bases). Germline CDR1 SGHVS, CDR2 FNYEAQ. The CDR3 is 15 amino acids. Trimming cost V 0 bases and J 3 bases, with 12 bases left between them. The chain's CDR3 is CASSLARTLVYEQYF. In DNA form, the CDR3 reads TGTGCCAGCAGCTTAGCCCGGACACTCGTCTACGAGCAGTACTTC.

This clonotype was seen more than once but under ten times. The chain couples TRBV27 to TRBJ2-1; TRBD2 aligns across 12 bases. Trimming at V came to 7 bases and at J to 5 bases, leaving 9 bases not matched to a gene. CDR3 length: 16 residues. Germline V lookup: CDR1 MNHEY, CDR2 SMNVEV (reference sequence). Written as DNA, the CDR3 is TGTGCCAGCACACCTCCGGGACTAGCGGGCAACAATGAGCAGTTCTTC. Encoded protein: CASTPPGLAGNNEQFF.

This clonotype was observed a few times. This chain connects TRBV5-5 to TRBJ2-7; 9 nucleotides line up with TRBD2. In germline, CDR1 is SGHKS, CDR2 YYEKEE (reference sequence). The CDR3 has 16 amino acids. V dropped 4 bases and J dropped 2; count of bases not matched to a gene: 10. In DNA, the CDR3 is TGTGCCAGCAGCCTGCTGGGCGGGAGGGCCACCTACGAGCAGTACTTC. Its protein is CASSLLGGRATYEQYF.

This clonotype has a handful of counts. V gene TRBV5-1 combines with J gene TRBJ2-7; TRBD2 aligns across 10 bases. This CDR3 is 15 amino acids long. Germline V gene data show CDR1 as SGHRS and CDR2 as YFSETQ. V trimming: 0 bases; J trimming: 4 bases; junction bases outside the gene matches: 4. This chain's CDR3 is CASSLAGTSVYEQYF. The DNA of the CDR3 is TGCGCCAGCAGCTTGGCCGGGACTAGCGTATACGAGCAGTACTTC.

In its sample, this clonotype was seen a few times. The J gene is TRBJ2-7, the V gene TRBV28; either TRBD1 or TRBD2 may supply D (5 bases each). CDR1 is MDHEN and CDR2 is SYDVKM in the germline V gene. The CDR3 is made up of 14 amino acids. V was clipped by 7 bases and J by 3 bases, with 16 bases between them. The CDR3 DNA reads as TGTGCCAGCACCAGCCCTTGGGGGAGCTACGAGCAGTACTTC. As protein: CASTSPWGSYEQYF.

The chain carries TRBV6-2 or TRBV6-3 and TRBJ2-1, with D hard to call. Trimming removed 3 bases from V and 4 bases from J, with 7 bases in between. Germline CDR1 is MNHEY and CDR2 is SVGEGT. The CDR3 covers 13 residues. CDR3 DNA: TGTGCCAGCAGTTATGAACGATACAATGAGCAGTTCTTC. Protein: CASSYERYNEQFF.

This clonotype has only a few counts. The chain recombines TRBV12-3 or TRBV12-4 with TRBJ2-7; 12 bases agree with TRBD2. Unmatched junction bases numbered 2, after V lost 5 bases and J lost 6 bases. The CDR3 is 13 residues long. DNA of the CDR3: TGTGCCAGCAGTGAACTAGCGGGAGGCGAGCAGTACTTC. Translating gives CASSELAGGEQYF.